This T cell receptor (beta chain) came from a study of cytomegalovirus exposure and HLA in healthy donors. Study-level findings and limits: Cytomegalovirus association was listed for around 180 TCR beta chains. Most observed TCR sequences were rare, whereas some public TCRs were detected in many donors.

The germline gives CDR1 SEHNR, CDR2 FQNEAQ (reference sequence). The J segment lost 2 bases and the V segment lost 5 bases, leaving 3 bases of the junction unmatched. This CDR3 is 14 amino acids long. Method: immunoSEQ multiplex PCR; TCRdb's copy keeps in-frame clones and lacks some. The sample yields fewer than 200,000 clones, roughly 91% seen once. The donors formed part of the approximately 130-subject validation cohort, distinct from the roughly 630-subject first cohort. The sample holds one count of this clone. Its cognate antigen is unknown. This sequence originates from a man between 18 and 29 years old in good health and CMV-seropositive. Sequenced: PBMCs. V usage is TRBV7-9 and J usage is TRBJ2-3, with TRBD2 matching over 8 bases. CDR3 sequence (DNA): TGTGCCAGCAGCCCAGGACTAGCCACAGATACGCAGTATTTT. Residues: CASSPGLATDTQYF. The complete variable domain, with remaining parts taken from reference TRBV7-9 and TRBJ2-3, reads DTGVSQNPRHKITKRGQNVTFRCDPISEHNRLYWYRQTLGQGPEFLTYFQNEAQLEKSRLLSDRFSAERPKGSFSTLEIQRTEQGDSAMYLCASSPGLATDTQYFGPGTRLTVL.